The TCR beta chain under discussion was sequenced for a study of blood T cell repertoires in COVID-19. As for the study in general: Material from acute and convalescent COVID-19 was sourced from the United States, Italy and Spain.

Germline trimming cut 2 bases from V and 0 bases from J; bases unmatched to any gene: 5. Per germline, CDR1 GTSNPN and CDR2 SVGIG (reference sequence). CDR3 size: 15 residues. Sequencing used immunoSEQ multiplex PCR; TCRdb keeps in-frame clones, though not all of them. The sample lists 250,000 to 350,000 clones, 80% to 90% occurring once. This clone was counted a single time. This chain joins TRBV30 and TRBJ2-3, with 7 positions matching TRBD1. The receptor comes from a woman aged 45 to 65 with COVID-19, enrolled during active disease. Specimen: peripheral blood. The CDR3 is CAWSRDRTSTDTQYF. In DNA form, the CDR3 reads TGTGCCTGGAGTAGGGACAGAACTAGCACAGATACGCAGTATTTT.